Below, 21 T cell receptor beta chains from the same sample are listed, as sequenced in a study of post-analysis software for immune sequencing data. General study results and limits: A few TRBV segments (TRBV5-6, TRBV5-1 and TRBV20-1 among them) occurred more frequently in patients than in controls.

Unique molecular identifiers were present in the TCR beta cDNA libraries. TCRdb reanalysed the PCR reads using MiXCR and keeps one entry per CDR3 protein. The profile shows about 800,000 distinct CDR3 sequences, approximately 30% of them singletons. These receptors are not linked to any known antigen. What was sequenced was blood. The receptors shown here come from a girl aged 10-17 years with multiple sclerosis.

The chain is built from TRBV7-2 and TRBJ2-5, with D unresolved. The CDR3 runs to 14 residues. Per germline, CDR1 SGHTA and CDR2 FQGNSA. The V gene lost 4 bases and the J gene lost 5 bases, with 14 bases spanning the gap. The CDR3 nucleotides are TGTGCCAGCAGCTCCGGACGCCGCCGGGAGACCCAGTACTTC. Translated, it gives CASSSGRRRETQYF.

The rearrangement links TRBV29-1 to TRBJ2-1; tentatively, D is TRBD1 (5 bases). The V gene's germline CDR1 is SQVTM and CDR2 ANQGSEA. Trimming removed 3 bases from V and 0 bases from J, with 12 bases in between. The CDR3 length is 15 residues. Here the CDR3 reads CSVETDPSSYNEQFF. The DNA of the CDR3 is TGCAGCGTTGAGACAGATCCTAGCTCCTACAATGAGCAGTTCTTC.

DNA of the CDR3: TGTGCCAGCAGTGAAAGGGTCGCCGGGGGAACTAATGAAAAACTGTTTTTT. Protein sequence: CASSERVAGGTNEKLFF. The V gene is TRBV6-1, the J gene TRBJ1-4; D perhaps matches TRBD1 (5 bases). Germline assignment: CDR1 MNHNS and CDR2 SASEGT. The CDR3 runs to 17 residues. Trimming removed 2 bases at V and 1 base at J, with 14 bases between.

This chain joins TRBV4-1 and TRBJ1-1; D unclear. The CDR3 consists of 15 residues. Germline-derived CDR1 and CDR2 are MGHRA and YSYEKL. Trimming left V 1 base short and J 2 bases short, with 11 bases between. The CDR3 DNA is TGCGCCAGCAGCCAAGGGTATGGCAGAAACACTGAAGCTTTCTTT. Its translation is CASSQGYGRNTEAFF.

This clonotype was seen a few times. A read error may produce the germline difference seen at one junction end. DNA for the CDR3: TGTGCCAGCAGCTTAGCAGGGCCCAGCACAGATATGCAGTATTTT. Translated, it gives CASSLAGPSTDMQYF. This chain connects TRBV7-9 to TRBJ2-3; D uncertain. Germline V gives CDR1 SEHNR, CDR2 FQNEAQ (reference sequence). CDR3 length equals 15 residues.

There are a few counts of this clonotype. At one boundary the junction diverges from the germline segment, which might be a read error. V usage is TRBV6-5 and J usage is TRBJ2-7; D uncertain. The J call may be mistaken, given a closer DNA end match to TRBJ2-5. The CDR3 has 13 residues. Germline loops: CDR1 MNHEY, CDR2 SVGAGI. CDR3 sequence (DNA): TGTGCCAGCGGTTACTCGTTGCTGGAGACCCAGTACTTC. Translation: CASGYSLLETQYF.

The chain joins TRBV2 to TRBJ2-3, with 9 bases lining up with TRBD1. CDR1 SNHLY and CDR2 FYNNEI come from the germline V gene. There are 15 residues in the CDR3. Trimming took 2 bases from V and 6 from J; bases not matched to a gene: 6. In DNA, the CDR3 is TGTGCCAGCAGTGAACCGGACAGGGGTATGGATACGCAGTATTTT. This codes for CASSEPDRGMDTQYF. The complete variable domain, with remaining parts taken from reference TRBV2 and TRBJ2-3, reads EPEVTQTPSHQVTQMGQEVILRCVPISNHLYFYWYRQILGQKVEFLVSFYNNEISEKSEIFDDQFSVERPDGSNFTLKIRSTKLEDSAMYFCASSEPDRGMDTQYFGPGTRLTVL.

This clonotype showed up just a few times. The rearrangement uses TRBV5-1 and TRBJ2-6; 8 nucleotides match TRBD1. Germline V CDR1 and CDR2: SGHRS, YFSETQ. V lost 1 base and J lost 0; bases outside the gene matches: 9. The CDR3 is 19 residues long. The CDR3 DNA reads as TGCGCCAGCAGCTTGATTCGTAGACAGGGGCCCTCTGGGGCCAACGTCCTGACTTTC. The encoded protein is CASSLIRRQGPSGANVLTF.

This clonotype was seen a few times. CDR3 in DNA: TGTGCCAGCTCACCACCGTCGATAAGTATCATTCAGTACTTC. The encoded protein is CASSPPSISIIQYF. The chain links TRBV18 to TRBJ2-4; D is ambiguous. The CDR3 spans 14 residues. V lost 0 bases to trimming and J lost 9 bases, with 12 bases between them. The germline V gene has CDR1 KGHSH and CDR2 LQKENI.

This clonotype has just a few counts. The V gene is TRBV10-3, the J gene TRBJ2-7; TRBD1 might be the D (5 bases). There are 12 residues in the CDR3. CDR1 and CDR2 from the germline V gene are ENHRY and SYGVKD. V gave up 8 bases and J gave up 2 bases, with 10 bases separating them. CDR3 DNA: TGTGCCATCGCAGGGTCCGCCTACGAGCAGTACTTC. Encoded protein: CAIAGSAYEQYF.

The genes are TRBV4-1 and TRBJ2-3, with 7 bases matching TRBD2. This CDR3 spans 15 amino acids. Germline V CDR1 and CDR2: MGHRA, YSYEKL. Unmatched junction bases numbered 12, after V lost 4 bases and J lost 8 bases. The DNA of the CDR3 is TGCGCCAGCAGCCCCCGGAGCGGGGCAATAGCTACGCAGTATTTT. It yields the protein CASSPRSGAIATQYF.

This clonotype was found once. The genes are TRBV28 and TRBJ1-2; D gene ambiguous. Trimming removed 7 bases from V and 2 bases from J, with 8 bases in between. The CDR3 sequence is 12 residues long. Germline assignment: CDR1 MDHEN and CDR2 SYDVKM. The CDR3 nucleotides are TGTGCCAGCACCCTGCGGAACTATGGCTACACCTTC. Protein product: CASTLRNYGYTF.

This clonotype has only a few counts. This chain joins TRBV13 and TRBJ1-4; D not certain. V dropped 5 bases and J dropped 7 bases, with 8 bases sitting between them. Germline CDR1 and CDR2: PRHDT and FYEKMQ (reference sequence). This CDR3 contains 12 residues. CDR3 DNA sequence: TGTGCCAGCAGCATCCTTGGTGAAAAACTGTTTTTT. It encodes CASSILGEKLFF.

For this clonotype: A much larger clone lies one base from this, so it may be a read error. The V gene is TRBV4-3, the J gene TRBJ2-5, with D possibly being TRBD1 (5 bases). Looked up from germline, CDR1 is LGHNA and CDR2 is YSLEER. Trimming pared 1 base from V and 11 bases from J, leaving 17 bases between. The CDR3 contains 14 residues. CDR3 protein: CASSQAQGVYDQYF. For the CDR3, the DNA is TGCGCCAGCAGCCAAGCTCAGGGTGTCTACGATCAGTACTTC.

The chain couples TRBV20-1 to TRBJ1-5; the D gene is possibly TRBD1 (6 bases). CDR1 is DFQATT and CDR2 is SNEGSKA in the germline V gene (reference sequence). The V end lost 0 bases, the J end lost 4 bases, and 22 bases lay between the germline ends. The length of the CDR3 is 18 residues. The CDR3 DNA reads TGCAGTGCTAGAGAGGGAGTCAGGGGCCTCCTCCCTAATCAGCCCCAGCATTTT. As protein: CSAREGVRGLLPNQPQHF.

A few counts support this clonotype. The rearrangement links TRBV15 to TRBJ1-6; no clear D gene. The V end was cut by 0 bases, the J end by 13 bases, with 13 bases between. The length of the CDR3 is 14 residues. Germline values: CDR1 LNHNV, CDR2 YYDKDF (reference sequence). This CDR3 reads CATSRDRELLPLHF. CDR3 coding DNA: TGTGCCACCAGCAGAGATCGGGAGTTGTTGCCCCTCCACTTT.

The sample holds a few counts of this clonotype. Written as DNA, the CDR3 is TGTGCCAGCAGTTACAGGGGCGGAATTAACCAAGAGACCCAGTACTTC. Translating gives CASSYRGGINQETQYF. The chain recombines TRBV6-5 with TRBJ2-5; perhaps TRBD1 as D (5 bases). V shed 2 bases and J shed 0 bases, with 13 bases lying between them. CDR3 length equals 16 residues. Germline-derived CDR1 and CDR2 are MNHEY and SVGAGI.

This clonotype occurred a few times. V gene TRBV5-1 combines with J gene TRBJ2-5, with D uncertain. V was pared by 5 bases and J by 3 bases, with 11 bases between. CDR1 SGHRS and CDR2 YFSETQ come from the germline V gene. This CDR3 contains 13 residues. Here the CDR3 DNA reads TGCGCCAGCAGGGCTCCGGGTGAAGAGACCCAGTACTTC. This sequence encodes CASRAPGEETQYF.

This clonotype has just a few counts. The rearrangement links TRBV20-1 to TRBJ2-5; 8 nucleotides align to TRBD2. The germline V gene encodes CDR1 DFQATT and CDR2 SNEGSKA (reference sequence). V trimming: 2 bases; J trimming: 4 bases; junction bases outside the gene matches: 6. The CDR3 totals 14 residues. In DNA, the CDR3 is TGCAGTGCTAGAAGGCGGGGGGACGGAGAGACCCAGTACTTC. Translation gives CSARRRGDGETQYF.

This chain joins TRBV5-1 and TRBJ2-1, with D possibly being TRBD1 or TRBD2 (6 bases each). CDR1 is SGHRS, CDR2 YFSETQ, per germline. Trimming pared 5 bases from V and 5 bases from J, leaving 11 bases between. The CDR3 loop spans 13 amino acids. The CDR3 loop reads CASRIGGNNEQFF. The CDR3 bases are TGCGCCAGCAGAATCGGGGGCAACAATGAGCAGTTCTTC. The variable domain in full, completed from reference TRBV5-1 and TRBJ2-1, reads KAGVTQTPRYLIKTRGQQVTLSCSPISGHRSVSWYQQTPGQGLQFLFEYFSETQRNKGNFPGRFSGRQFSNSRSEMNVSTLELGDSALYLCASRIGGNNEQFFGPGTRLTVL.

The table lists this clonotype with a few counts. The J gene is TRBJ2-4, the V gene TRBV3-1; D gene uncertain. The germline V gene has CDR1 LGHDT and CDR2 YNNKEL (reference sequence). The germline V and J ends were trimmed by 2 bases and 1 base, with 3 bases remaining between them. The length of the CDR3 is 13 residues. CDR3 protein: CASSQSAKNIQYF. CDR3 nucleotides: TGTGCCAGCAGCCAATCCGCCAAAAACATTCAGTACTTC.